The next 26 T cell receptor beta chains were all read from a single sample in a study of OX40 agonist ivuxolimab in advanced cancers. Profiling relied on immunoSEQ multiplex PCR, and the TCRdb table lists in-frame clones only, not all of them. The sample records 50,000 to 80,000 clones, just under 85% being singletons. Material: CD4+ or CD8+ T cells sorted from blood, obtained in a trial of the OX40 agonist ivuxolimab. The receptors originated from an adult with an advanced solid tumor such as melanoma, head and neck, liver or kidney cancer.

As DNA, the CDR3 is TGTGCCAGCAGCTTGGGGTTCCAAGAGACCCAGTACTTC. It specifies CASSLGFQETQYF. The chain recombines TRBV5-6 with TRBJ2-5; D gene ambiguous. The CDR3 loop spans 13 amino acids. The V and J ends lost 0 bases and 1 base respectively, with 4 bases between them. CDR1 and CDR2 from the germline V gene are SGHDT and YYEEEE. The variable domain in full, with the rest retrieved from reference TRBV5-6 and TRBJ2-5, is DAGVTQSPTHLIKTRGQQVTLRCSPKSGHDTVSWYQQALGQGPQFIFQYYEEEERQRGNFPDRFSGHQFPNYSSELNVNALLLGDSALYLCASSLGFQETQYFGPGTRLLVL.

J is TRBJ2-1 and V is TRBV4-3; D uncertain. The CDR3 covers 16 residues. V lost 0 bases to trimming and J lost 4 bases, with 13 bases between them. In germline, CDR1 is LGHNA, CDR2 YSLEER. For the CDR3, the DNA is TGCGCCAGCAGCCAAGAAGGCGGTACTAATTACAATGAGCAGTTCTTC. Translation gives CASSQEGGTNYNEQFF.

The J gene is TRBJ1-2, the V gene TRBV4-3; D may be TRBD1 (5 bases). Germline CDR1 reads LGHNA; CDR2 reads YSLEER. The CDR3 consists of 14 residues. V gave up 4 bases and J gave up 7 bases, with 16 bases separating them. The CDR3 reads CASSLRVRQGGYTF. As DNA, the CDR3 is TGCGCCAGCAGCCTCAGGGTCCGCCAGGGTGGCTACACCTTC.

The chain employs TRBV7-2 and TRBJ1-1, with a tentative D call TRBD1 (5 bases). CDR3 length: 17 amino acids. V was clipped by 4 bases and J by 0 bases, with 18 bases between them. Germline loops: CDR1 SGHTA, CDR2 FQGNSA. CDR3: CASSYRIPALLNTEAFF. The CDR3 DNA is TGTGCCAGCAGCTACAGGATCCCGGCCCTCCTGAACACTGAAGCTTTCTTT.

As regards this clone: Other DNA variants within this sample encode the same CDR3. V is TRBV29-1 and J is TRBJ2-5, with 10 bases identical to TRBD1. Trimming removed 4 bases from V and 6 bases from J; junction bases left unmatched: 8. Per the germline V gene, CDR1 is SQVTM and CDR2 is ANQGSEA. CDR3 length equals 14 residues. CDR3 sequence reads: CSVGRDRGGKTQYF. In nucleotides, the CDR3 is TGCAGCGTTGGAAGGGACAGGGGTGGGAAGACCCAGTACTTC.

The rearrangement uses TRBV18 and TRBJ2-7; 7 bases align to TRBD1. CDR1 is KGHSH, CDR2 LQKENI, per germline. J lost 3 bases, V lost 4 bases, and 9 bases had no gene match. This CDR3 comprises 15 residues. The CDR3 region has the DNA TGTGCCAGCTCACGTGAGTCCAGGGGGATCTACGAGCAGTACTTC. Amino acids: CASSRESRGIYEQYF.

This chain connects TRBV10-3 to TRBJ1-4; D possibly corresponds to TRBD1 (5 bases). The CDR3 is 15 residues long. V lost 10 bases, J lost 0 bases, and 15 bases lay in between. The germline CDR1 and CDR2 sequences are ENHRY and SYGVKD. The chain's CDR3 is CATRAGGSTNEKLFF. As DNA, the CDR3 is TGTGCCACCCGGGCCGGGGGTTCAACTAATGAAAAACTGTTTTTT.

Only a few counts were recorded for this clone. The gene calls are TRBV20-1 and TRBJ1-1; D unclear. This CDR3 region has 11 residues. V lost 5 bases and J 10 bases, leaving 14 bases between the germline ends. Germline V gene sequence: CDR1 DFQATT, CDR2 SNEGSKA (reference sequence). CDR3 protein: CSAATDRGAFF. CDR3 DNA sequence: TGCAGTGCTGCAACGGATCGGGGAGCTTTCTTT.

The CDR3 region has the DNA TGTGCCAGCAGCTTAGGGCAAAGTTACTACGAGCAGTACTTC. Translation: CASSLGQSYYEQYF. The gene calls are TRBV7-8 and TRBJ2-7, with unresolved D. The CDR3 extends over 14 amino acids. Germline V CDR1 and CDR2: SGHVS, FQNEAQ. Trimming took off 1 base at V and 3 bases at J, with 10 bases between the two ends.

This clone occurred a few times. The genes are TRBV9 and TRBJ2-2; D perhaps matches TRBD2 (5 bases). There are 15 residues in the CDR3. From germline, CDR1 is SGDLS and CDR2 YYNGEE. Trimming left V 1 base short and J 1 base short, with 8 bases between. The CDR3 spells CASSVQSGNTGELFF. CDR3 DNA sequence: TGTGCCAGCAGCGTACAGAGCGGGAACACCGGGGAGCTGTTTTTT. The complete variable domain, with remaining parts taken from reference TRBV9 and TRBJ2-2, reads DSGVTQTPKHLITATGQRVTLRCSPRSGDLSVYWYQQSLDQGLQFLIQYYNGEERAKGNILERFSAQQFPDLHSELNLSSLELGDSALYFCASSVQSGNTGELFFGEGSRLTVL.

Concerning this clone: In the same sample, other DNA sequences code for this CDR3. The CDR3 nucleotides read TGTGCCAGTTCCCGGGACAGGGGGCCCGGCGGCTATGGCTACACCTTC. As protein: CASSRDRGPGGYGYTF. The rearrangement joins TRBV19 to TRBJ1-2; 12 bases align to TRBD1. The germline gives CDR1 LNHDA, CDR2 SQIVND (reference sequence). This CDR3 region has 16 residues. V lost 8 bases to trimming and J lost 4 bases; unmatched junction nucleotides: 11.

V and J are TRBV15 and TRBJ1-3; D is unresolved. Trimming cost V 8 bases and J 0 bases, with 5 bases left between them. The CDR3 totals 12 residues. CDR1 and CDR2 from the germline V gene are LNHNV and YYDKDF (reference sequence). The CDR3 sequence: CATESSGNTIYF. As DNA, the CDR3 is TGTGCCACCGAGAGCTCTGGAAACACCATATATTTT.

The genes are TRBV28 and TRBJ2-7, with D perhaps TRBD1 or TRBD2 (5 bases each). With 6 bases removed from V and 1 base from J, the gap between germline ends came to 19 bases. The CDR3 length is 16 residues. CDR1 is MDHEN, CDR2 SYDVKM, per germline. The CDR3 is CASRSLLGESSYEQYF. The CDR3 DNA reads as TGTGCCAGCAGGTCCCTTTTGGGGGAGTCGTCCTACGAGCAGTACTTC.

The rearrangement links TRBV10-3 to TRBJ2-3; 7 nucleotides align to TRBD1. The J segment lost 1 base and the V segment lost 11 bases, leaving 9 bases of the junction unmatched. Germline V CDR1 and CDR2: ENHRY, SYGVKD. The length of the CDR3 is 14 residues. CDR3 DNA: TGTGCCGCGGCGCCCCAGGGGGGCACAGATACGCAGTATTTT. It specifies CAAAPQGGTDTQYF.

The rearrangement joins TRBV7-9 to TRBJ2-5; tentatively, D is TRBD2 (6 bases). Germline assignment: CDR1 SEHNR and CDR2 FQNEAQ (reference sequence). The CDR3 totals 15 residues. V dropped 0 bases and J dropped 4 bases, with 12 bases sitting between them. CDR3 region: CASSLAGLLRETQYF. The CDR3 DNA reads as TGTGCCAGCAGCTTAGCGGGACTCTTACGAGAGACCCAGTACTTC. Full variable domain (missing parts from reference TRBV7-9 and TRBJ2-5): DTGVSQNPRHKITKRGQNVTFRCDPISEHNRLYWYRQTLGQGPEFLTYFQNEAQLEKSRLLSDRFSAERPKGSFSTLEIQRTEQGDSAMYLCASSLAGLLRETQYFGPGTRLLVL.

The chain carries TRBV28 and TRBJ1-2, with 8 nucleotides matching TRBD1. This CDR3 contains 15 residues. Trimming removed 6 bases from V and 4 bases from J; junction bases left unmatched: 10. Germline V gene data show CDR1 as MDHEN and CDR2 as SYDVKM. The CDR3 bases are TGTGCCAGCAGCCCGGGGGCAGGGGGCATCTATGGCTACACCTTC. It specifies CASSPGAGGIYGYTF.

The chain is built from TRBV30 and TRBJ1-2; D perhaps matches TRBD1 (5 bases). The germline V gene encodes CDR1 GTSNPN and CDR2 SVGIG (reference sequence). V gave up 0 bases and J gave up 3 bases, with 8 bases separating them. This CDR3 comprises 13 residues. CDR3 region: CAWSVWGDYGYTF. In DNA form, the CDR3 reads TGTGCCTGGAGTGTATGGGGGGACTATGGCTACACCTTC.

V and J are TRBV5-1 and TRBJ1-4; D is ambiguous. CDR1 is SGHRS, CDR2 YFSETQ, per germline. The V gene lost 1 base and the J gene lost 7 bases, with 8 bases spanning the gap. The CDR3 extends over 13 amino acids. The CDR3 DNA reads TGCGCCAGCAGCTTGAGTGGAACTGAAAAACTGTTTTTT. Its translation: CASSLSGTEKLFF.

This chain links TRBV7-9 with TRBJ2-7; tentative D call: TRBD2 (6 bases). Germline CDR1 and CDR2: SEHNR and FQNEAQ (reference sequence). Trimming left V 5 bases short and J 3 bases short, with 23 bases between. The CDR3 is 17 amino acids. CDR3 loop: CASSPSAGTLGGYEQYF. The CDR3 region has the DNA TGTGCCAGCAGCCCCTCGGCCGGGACGCTGGGGGGCTACGAGCAGTACTTC.

This clone has only one observation. The chain joins TRBV5-1 to TRBJ1-3, with D possibly being TRBD1 (5 bases). Trimming removed 1 base from V and 4 bases from J, with 12 bases in between. Looked up from germline, CDR1 is SGHRS and CDR2 is YFSETQ. The CDR3 contains 15 residues. Here the CDR3 reads CASSLNWGIGNTIYF. In DNA, the CDR3 is TGCGCCAGCAGCTTGAATTGGGGCATCGGAAACACCATATATTTT.

This clone was seen once. The rearrangement links TRBV5-1 to TRBJ1-4, with D possibly matching TRBD1 (6 bases). Deletions cut 0 bases from V and 0 bases from J, with 9 bases between. The CDR3 extends over 16 amino acids. Per the germline V gene, CDR1 is SGHRS and CDR2 is YFSETQ. CDR3 bases: TGCGCCAGCAGCTTGGGACAGGCCGCAACTAATGAAAAACTGTTTTTT. This codes for CASSLGQAATNEKLFF. The complete variable domain, with remaining parts taken from reference TRBV5-1 and TRBJ1-4, reads KAGVTQTPRYLIKTRGQQVTLSCSPISGHRSVSWYQQTPGQGLQFLFEYFSETQRNKGNFPGRFSGRQFSNSRSEMNVSTLELGDSALYLCASSLGQAATNEKLFFGSGTQLSVL.

The J gene is TRBJ2-5, the V gene TRBV4-2; 7 bases are shared with TRBD1. The DNA matches TRBJ2-7 better at its end, which makes the J call doubtful. Germline-derived CDR1 and CDR2 are LGHNA and YNFKEQ. CDR3 length equals 15 residues. The CDR3 nucleotides read TGTGCCAGCAGCCAGCTCGGGACAGCCTCCTACGAGCAGTACTTC. Its protein product is CASSQLGTASYEQYF.

The V call is TRBV7-8, the J call TRBJ1-2, with TRBD1 identical over 7 bases. Trimming at V came to 1 base and at J to 4 bases, leaving 3 bases not matched to a gene. Germline V gene data show CDR1 as SGHVS and CDR2 as FQNEAQ. The length of the CDR3 is 14 residues. CDR3 nucleotide sequence: TGTGCCAGCAGCTTAGGGACAGGTCGCTATGGCTACACCTTC. Translated, it gives CASSLGTGRYGYTF.

J is TRBJ1-2 and V is TRBV6-6, with D possibly TRBD1 on 6 matching bases. Germline assignment: CDR1 MNHNY and CDR2 SVGAGI (reference sequence). V lost 6 bases to trimming and J lost 3 bases, with 14 bases between them. The CDR3 length is 14 residues. The CDR3 reads CASRGGGADYGYTF. In DNA, the CDR3 is TGTGCCAGCAGGGGTGGGGGCGCTGACTATGGCTACACCTTC.

The V gene is TRBV10-3, the J gene TRBJ2-7; unclear D gene. The CDR3 spans 14 residues. V was cut by 6 bases and J by 0 bases, with 12 bases left in between. Germline assignment: CDR1 ENHRY and CDR2 SYGVKD. The CDR3 nucleotides read TGTGCCATCAGACAGACCTTTAGCTCCTACGAGCAGTACTTC. Translation gives CAIRQTFSSYEQYF.

The genes are TRBV7-9 and TRBJ2-2, with D hard to call. V gave up 8 bases and J gave up 3 bases, with 7 bases separating them. CDR1 is SEHNR, CDR2 FQNEAQ, per germline (reference sequence). There are 12 residues in the CDR3. In nucleotides, the CDR3 is TGTGCCAGCCGCGCCCACACCGGGGAGCTGTTTTTT. It is translated as CASRAHTGELFF. Complete variable domain (other parts from reference TRBV7-9 and TRBJ2-2): DTGVSQNPRHKITKRGQNVTFRCDPISEHNRLYWYRQTLGQGPEFLTYFQNEAQLEKSRLLSDRFSAERPKGSFSTLEIQRTEQGDSAMYLCASRAHTGELFFGEGSRLTVL.